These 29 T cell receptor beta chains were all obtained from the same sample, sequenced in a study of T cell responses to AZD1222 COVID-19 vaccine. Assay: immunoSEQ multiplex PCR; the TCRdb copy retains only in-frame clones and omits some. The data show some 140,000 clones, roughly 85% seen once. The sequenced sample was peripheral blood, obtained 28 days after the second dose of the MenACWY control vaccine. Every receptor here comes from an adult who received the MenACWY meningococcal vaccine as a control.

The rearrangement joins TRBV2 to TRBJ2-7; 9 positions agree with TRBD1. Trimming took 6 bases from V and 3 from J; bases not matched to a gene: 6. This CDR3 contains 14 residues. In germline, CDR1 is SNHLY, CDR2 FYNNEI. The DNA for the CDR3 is TGTGCCAGCAGCCGACAGGGGGTGGACTACGAGCAGTACGTC. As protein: CASSRQGVDYEQYV.

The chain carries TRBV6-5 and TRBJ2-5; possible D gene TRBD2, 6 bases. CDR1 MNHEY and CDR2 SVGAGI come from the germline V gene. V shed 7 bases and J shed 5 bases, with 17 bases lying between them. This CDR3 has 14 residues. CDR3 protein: CASTRVRGGETQYF. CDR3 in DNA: TGTGCCAGCACCCGGGTGAGGGGAGGTGAGACCCAGTACTTC.

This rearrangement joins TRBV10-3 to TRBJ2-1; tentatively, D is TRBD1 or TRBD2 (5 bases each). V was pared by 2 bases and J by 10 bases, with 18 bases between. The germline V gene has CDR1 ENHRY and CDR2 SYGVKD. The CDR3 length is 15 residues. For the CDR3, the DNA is TGTGCCATCAGTGAGGGGGTCCGGGGCCGTGGAGAGCAGTTCTTC. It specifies CAISEGVRGRGEQFF.

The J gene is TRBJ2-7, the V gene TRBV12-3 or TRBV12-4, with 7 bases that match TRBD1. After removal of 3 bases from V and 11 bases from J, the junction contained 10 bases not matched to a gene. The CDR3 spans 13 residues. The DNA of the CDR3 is TGTGCCAGCAGTTTGAGAGGGGGCTGGGAAGAGTACTTC. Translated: CASSLRGGWEEYF.

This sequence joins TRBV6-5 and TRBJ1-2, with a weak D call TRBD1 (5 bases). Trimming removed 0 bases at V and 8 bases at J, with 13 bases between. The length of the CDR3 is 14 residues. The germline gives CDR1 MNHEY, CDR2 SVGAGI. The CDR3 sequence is CASSYSSGMDGYTF. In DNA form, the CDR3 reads TGTGCCAGCAGTTACTCGTCAGGGATGGACGGCTACACCTTC.

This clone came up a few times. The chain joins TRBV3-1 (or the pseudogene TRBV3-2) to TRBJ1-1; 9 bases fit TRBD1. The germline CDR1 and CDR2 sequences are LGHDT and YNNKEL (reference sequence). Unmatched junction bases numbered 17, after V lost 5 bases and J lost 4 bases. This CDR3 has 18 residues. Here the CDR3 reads CASSTGQGLFLPPTEAFF. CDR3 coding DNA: TGTGCCAGCAGCACAGGACAGGGGTTGTTCTTGCCCCCCACTGAAGCTTTCTTT.

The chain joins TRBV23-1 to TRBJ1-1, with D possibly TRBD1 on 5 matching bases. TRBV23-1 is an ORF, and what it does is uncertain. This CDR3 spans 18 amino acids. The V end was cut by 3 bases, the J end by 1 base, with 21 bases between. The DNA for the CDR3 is TGCGCCAGCAGTCACCCGGACCGATCGACAGACCCGAACACTGAAGCTTTCTTT. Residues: CASSHPDRSTDPNTEAFF.

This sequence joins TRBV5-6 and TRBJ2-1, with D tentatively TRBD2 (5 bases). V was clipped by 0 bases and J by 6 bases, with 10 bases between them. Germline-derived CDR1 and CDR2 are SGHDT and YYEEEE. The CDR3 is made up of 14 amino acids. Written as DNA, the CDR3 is TGTGCCAGCAGCTTGGTTTCAGGACTCAATGAGCAGTTCTTC. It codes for CASSLVSGLNEQFF.

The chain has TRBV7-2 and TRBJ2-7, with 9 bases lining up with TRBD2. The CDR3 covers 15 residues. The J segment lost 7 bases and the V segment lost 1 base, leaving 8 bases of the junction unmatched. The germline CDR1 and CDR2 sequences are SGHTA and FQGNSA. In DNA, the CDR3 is TGTGCCAGCAGCTTAGGGCTAGCGGGAACTTGGGAGCAGTACTTC. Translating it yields CASSLGLAGTWEQYF.

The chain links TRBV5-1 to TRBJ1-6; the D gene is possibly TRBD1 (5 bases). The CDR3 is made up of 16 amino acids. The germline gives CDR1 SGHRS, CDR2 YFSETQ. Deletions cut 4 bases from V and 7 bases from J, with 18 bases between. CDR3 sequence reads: CASSLTGQWGNSPLHF. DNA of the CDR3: TGCGCCAGCAGCCTAACCGGTCAATGGGGGAATTCACCCCTCCACTTT.

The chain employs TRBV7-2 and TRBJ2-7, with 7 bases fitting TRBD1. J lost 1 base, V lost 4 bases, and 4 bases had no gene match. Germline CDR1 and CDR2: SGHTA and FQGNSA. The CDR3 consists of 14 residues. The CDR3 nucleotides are TGTGCCAGCAGCTACCTGGACAGGTCCTACGAGCAGTACTTC. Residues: CASSYLDRSYEQYF.

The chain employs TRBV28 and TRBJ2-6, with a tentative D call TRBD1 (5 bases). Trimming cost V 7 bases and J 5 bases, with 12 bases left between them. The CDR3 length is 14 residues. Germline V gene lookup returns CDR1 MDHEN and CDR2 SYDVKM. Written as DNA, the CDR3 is TGTGCCAGCACCTTGCAGGGCTGGGCCAACGTCCTGACTTTC. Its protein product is CASTLQGWANVLTF.

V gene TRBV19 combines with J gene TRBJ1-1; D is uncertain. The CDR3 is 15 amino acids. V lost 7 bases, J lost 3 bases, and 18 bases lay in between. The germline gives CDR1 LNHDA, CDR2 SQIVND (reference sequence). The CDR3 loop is CASTKGGFWDTEAFF. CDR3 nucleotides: TGTGCCAGTACCAAGGGAGGTTTTTGGGACACTGAAGCTTTCTTT.

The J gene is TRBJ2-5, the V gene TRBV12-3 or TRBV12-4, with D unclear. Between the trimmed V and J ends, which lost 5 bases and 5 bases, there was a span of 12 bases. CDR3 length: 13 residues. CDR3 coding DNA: TGTGCCAGCAGTAAGCCCATACTCGAGACCCAGTACTTC. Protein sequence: CASSKPILETQYF.

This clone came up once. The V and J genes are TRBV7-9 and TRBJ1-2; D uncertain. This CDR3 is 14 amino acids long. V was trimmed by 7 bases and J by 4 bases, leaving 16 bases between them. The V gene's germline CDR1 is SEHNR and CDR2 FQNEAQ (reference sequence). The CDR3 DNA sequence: TGTGCCAGCACCCCGGGCCAAGGGAGCTATGGCTACACCTTC. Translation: CASTPGQGSYGYTF.

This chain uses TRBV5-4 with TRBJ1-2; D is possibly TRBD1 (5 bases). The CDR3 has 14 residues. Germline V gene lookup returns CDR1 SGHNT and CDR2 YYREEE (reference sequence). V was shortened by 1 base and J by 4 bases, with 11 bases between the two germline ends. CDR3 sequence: CASSLSNRIYGYTF. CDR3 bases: TGTGCCAGCAGCTTGAGCAACAGGATCTATGGCTACACCTTC.

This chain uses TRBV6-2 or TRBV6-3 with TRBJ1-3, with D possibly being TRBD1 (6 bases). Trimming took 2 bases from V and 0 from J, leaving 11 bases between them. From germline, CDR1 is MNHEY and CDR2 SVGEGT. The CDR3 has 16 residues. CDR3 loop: CASSYDRTSSGNTIYF. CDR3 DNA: TGTGCCAGCAGTTACGACAGGACCTCCTCTGGAAACACCATATATTTT.

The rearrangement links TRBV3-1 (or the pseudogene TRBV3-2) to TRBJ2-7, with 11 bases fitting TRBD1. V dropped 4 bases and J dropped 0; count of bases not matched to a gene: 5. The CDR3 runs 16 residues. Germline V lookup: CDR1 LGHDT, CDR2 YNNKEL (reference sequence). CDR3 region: CASSRGTGGGSYEQYF. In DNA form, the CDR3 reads TGTGCCAGCAGCCGAGGGACAGGGGGGGGCTCCTACGAGCAGTACTTC.

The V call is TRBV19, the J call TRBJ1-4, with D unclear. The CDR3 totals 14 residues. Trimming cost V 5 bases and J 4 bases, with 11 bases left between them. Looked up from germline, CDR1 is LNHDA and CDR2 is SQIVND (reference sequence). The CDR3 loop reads CASSEYQDNEKLFF. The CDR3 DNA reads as TGTGCCAGTAGTGAATACCAGGATAATGAAAAACTGTTTTTT.

CDR3 region: CASRIGGLTDTQYF. The CDR3 region has the DNA TGTGCCAGCAGGATCGGGGGGCTGACAGATACGCAGTATTTT. J is TRBJ2-3 and V is TRBV5-4; TRBD2 might be the D (7 bases). This CDR3 spans 14 amino acids. Per germline, CDR1 SGHNT and CDR2 YYREEE (reference sequence). V lost 5 bases and J 3 bases, leaving 13 bases between the germline ends.

CDR3 DNA: TGTGCCAGCTACAGGAATTTGAACACTGAAGCTTTCTTT. It is translated as CASYRNLNTEAFF. V and J are TRBV12-3 or TRBV12-4 and TRBJ1-1; a weak D match, TRBD1 (5 bases). This CDR3 is built from 13 residues. V lost 8 bases, J lost 0 bases, and 10 bases lay in between.

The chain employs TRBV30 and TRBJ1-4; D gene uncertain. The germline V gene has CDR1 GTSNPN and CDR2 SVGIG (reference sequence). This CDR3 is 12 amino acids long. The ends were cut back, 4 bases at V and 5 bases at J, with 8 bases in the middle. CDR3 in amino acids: CAWKGFNEKLFF. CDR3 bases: TGTGCCTGGAAAGGGTTCAATGAAAAACTGTTTTTT.

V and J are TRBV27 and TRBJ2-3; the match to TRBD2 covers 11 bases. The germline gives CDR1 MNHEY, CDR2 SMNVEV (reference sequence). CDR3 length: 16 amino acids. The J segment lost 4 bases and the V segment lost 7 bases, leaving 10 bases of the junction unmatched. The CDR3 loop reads CASKGTSGPTPDTQYF. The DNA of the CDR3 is TGTGCCAGCAAAGGGACTAGCGGTCCAACCCCAGATACGCAGTATTTT.

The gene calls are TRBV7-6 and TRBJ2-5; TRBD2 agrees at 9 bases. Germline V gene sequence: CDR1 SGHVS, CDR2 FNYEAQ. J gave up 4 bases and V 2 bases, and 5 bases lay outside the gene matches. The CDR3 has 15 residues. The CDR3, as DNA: TGTGCCAGCAGCTTAAATATAGCGGGAGTAGAGACCCAGTACTTC. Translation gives CASSLNIAGVETQYF.

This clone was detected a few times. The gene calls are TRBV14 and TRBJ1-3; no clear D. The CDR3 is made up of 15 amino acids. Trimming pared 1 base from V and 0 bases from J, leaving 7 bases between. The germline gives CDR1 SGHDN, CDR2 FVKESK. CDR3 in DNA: TGTGCCAGCAGCCAAGTCCGGAGCTCTGGAAACACCATATATTTT. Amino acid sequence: CASSQVRSSGNTIYF.

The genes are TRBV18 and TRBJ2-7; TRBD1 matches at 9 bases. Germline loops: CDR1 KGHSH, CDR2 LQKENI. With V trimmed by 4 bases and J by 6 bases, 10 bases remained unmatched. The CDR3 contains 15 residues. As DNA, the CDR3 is TGTGCCAGCTCACTCGGGCCTACGGACAGGGGCGAGCAGTACTTC. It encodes CASSLGPTDRGEQYF.

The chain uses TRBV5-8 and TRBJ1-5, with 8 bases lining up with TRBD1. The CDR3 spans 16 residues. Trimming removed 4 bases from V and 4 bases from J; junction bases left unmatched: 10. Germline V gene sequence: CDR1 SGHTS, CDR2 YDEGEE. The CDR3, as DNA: TGTGCCAGCAGCCAAACGGGCAGGGGGCTTAATCAGCCCCAGCATTTT. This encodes CASSQTGRGLNQPQHF.

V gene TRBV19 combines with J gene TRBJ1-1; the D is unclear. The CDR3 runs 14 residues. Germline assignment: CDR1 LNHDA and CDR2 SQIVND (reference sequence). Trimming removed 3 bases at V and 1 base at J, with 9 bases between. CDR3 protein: CASSINRGNTEAFF. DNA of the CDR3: TGTGCCAGTAGTATTAATCGTGGGAACACTGAAGCTTTCTTT.

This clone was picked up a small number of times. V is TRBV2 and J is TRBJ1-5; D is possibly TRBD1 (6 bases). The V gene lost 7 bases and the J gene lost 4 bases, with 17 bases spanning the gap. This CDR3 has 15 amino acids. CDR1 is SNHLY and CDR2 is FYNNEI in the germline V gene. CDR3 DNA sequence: TGTGCCAGCATGAAGGAATCAGGGGAAAATCAGCCCCAGCATTTT. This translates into CASMKESGENQPQHF.